A selection of T cell receptor beta chains follows, all from one sample in a study of monozygotic twins with inflammatory bowel disease. TCRdb reprocessed the 5' RACE reads and keeps a single row for each CDR3 protein, giving no DNA. Reported are about 380,000 distinct CDR3 sequences; the ten largest clones contain 2% to 3%. Specimen: blood. Receptors were obtained from a human donor with ulcerative colitis or Crohn's disease, or a healthy co-twin of an affected twin (not recorded which). Both conserved end residues are part of each CDR3. The order of the fields is V gene, J gene, CDR3 protein.

v_gene: TRBV12-3/TRBV12-4
j_gene: TRBJ2-3
CDR3aa: CASVGGRTDTQYF

v_gene: TRBV4-1
j_gene: TRBJ2-5
CDR3aa: CASSQEVPGMETQYF

v_gene: TRBV3-1
j_gene: TRBJ2-5
CDR3aa: CASSGPQETQYF

v_gene: TRBV12-3/TRBV12-4
j_gene: TRBJ1-5
CDR3aa: CASSPSRDFFYSNQPQHF

v_gene: TRBV14
j_gene: TRBJ2-2
CDR3aa: CASEGTADLGRELFF

v_gene: TRBV5-4
j_gene: TRBJ2-1
CDR3aa: CASSLGYSGGNEQFF

v_gene: TRBV13
j_gene: TRBJ2-7
CDR3aa: CASSRPVGGYEQYF

v_gene: TRBV2
j_gene: TRBJ2-3
CDR3aa: CASSRTVGDTQYF

v_gene: TRBV27
j_gene: TRBJ1-5
CDR3aa: CASSLFSNQPQHF

v_gene: TRBV6-1
j_gene: TRBJ2-1
CDR3aa: CASTESGGPYNEQFF